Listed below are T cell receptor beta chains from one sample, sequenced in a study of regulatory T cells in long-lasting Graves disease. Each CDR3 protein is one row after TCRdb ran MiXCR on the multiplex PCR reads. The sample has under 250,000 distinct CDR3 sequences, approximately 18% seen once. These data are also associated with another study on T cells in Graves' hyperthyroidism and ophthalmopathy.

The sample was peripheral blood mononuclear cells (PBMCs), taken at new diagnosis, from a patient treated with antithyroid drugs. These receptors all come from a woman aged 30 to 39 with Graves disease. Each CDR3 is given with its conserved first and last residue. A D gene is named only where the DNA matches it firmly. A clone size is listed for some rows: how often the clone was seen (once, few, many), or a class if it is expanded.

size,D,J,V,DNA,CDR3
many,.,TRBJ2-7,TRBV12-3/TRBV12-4,TGTGCCAGCAGCCTAGCCGGGACGCCCCGGACCTACGAGCAGTACTTC,CASSLAGTPRTYEQYF
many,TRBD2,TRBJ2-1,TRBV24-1,TGTGCCACCAGTGAGACTAGCGGGAGGGGGGTCAATGAGCAGTTCTTC,CATSETSGRGVNEQFF
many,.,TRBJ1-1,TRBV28,TGTGCCAGCGTTGGACTTTTGAACACTGAAGCTTTCTTT,CASVGLLNTEAFF
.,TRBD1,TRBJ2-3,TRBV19,TGTGCCCCTCAGCCCTACAGGACAGGGACTAGCACAGATACGCAGTATTTT,CAPQPYRTGTSTDTQYF
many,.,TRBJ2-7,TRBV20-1,TGCAGTGCTAGAGCGGGCCCGAACTACGAGCAGTACTTC,CSARAGPNYEQYF
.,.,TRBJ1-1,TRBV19,TGTGCCAGTAATACGCAACAGGGCCCCAGCACTGAAGCTTTCTTT,CASNTQQGPSTEAFF
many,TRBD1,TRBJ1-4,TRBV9,TGTGCCAGCAGCGCCCCGGGACAGATAAATGAAAAACTGTTTTTT,CASSAPGQINEKLFF
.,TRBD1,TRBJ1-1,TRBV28,TGTGCCAGCAGTTTAAACAGGGGGCTTGATACTGAAGCTTTCTTT,CASSLNRGLDTEAFF
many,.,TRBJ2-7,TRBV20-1,TGCAGTGCTAGGGACGGGACGGTCCCTGGCGAGCAGTACTTC,CSARDGTVPGEQYF
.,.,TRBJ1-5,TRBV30,TGTGCCTGGAGCCCAAGAGAAAGCAATCAGCCCCAGCATTTT,CAWSPRESNQPQHF
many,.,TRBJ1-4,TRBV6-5,TGTGCCAGCAGTTATGACATCTGGGGTGAAAAACTGTTTTTT,CASSYDIWGEKLFF
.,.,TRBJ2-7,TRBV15,TGTGCCACCAGCAGAGGCGGAAAGGGGGAGGGCGAGCAGTACTTC,CATSRGGKGEGEQYF
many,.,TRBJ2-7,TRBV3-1,TGTGCCAGCAGCCGGGGGGTGGGCTACGAGCAGTACTTC,CASSRGVGYEQYF
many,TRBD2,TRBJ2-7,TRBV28,TGTGCCAGCAGAGGACTAGCGGGCGCTCTACCCTACGAGCAGTACTTC,CASRGLAGALPYEQYF
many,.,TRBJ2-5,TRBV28,TGTGCCAGCAGTTTAACGGGGGCAGAGACCCAGTACTTC,CASSLTGAETQYF
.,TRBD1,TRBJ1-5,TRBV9,TGTGCCAGCAGACCCGGACAGGGGACGAATCAGCCCCAGCATTTT,CASRPGQGTNQPQHF
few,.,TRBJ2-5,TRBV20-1,TGCAGTGCTGGTCGGGGGACCCGAGAGACCCAGTACTTC,CSAGRGTRETQYF
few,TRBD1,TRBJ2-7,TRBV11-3,TGTGCCAGCAGGCGGACAGGGGACGAGCAGTACTTC,CASRRTGDEQYF
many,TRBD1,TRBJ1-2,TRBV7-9,TGTGCCAGCAGCTTAGTCGGGACAGAGGGCAGGAGCTACACCTTC,CASSLVGTEGRSYTF
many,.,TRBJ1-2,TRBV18,TGTGCCAGCTCACCGGGTAAAAACAGGGCAAACTATGGCTACACCTTC,CASSPGKNRANYGYTF
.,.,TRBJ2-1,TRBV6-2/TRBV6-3,TGTGCCAGCAGTGCCCGGGGTGAGGGGGATGAGCAGTTCTTC,CASSARGEGDEQFF
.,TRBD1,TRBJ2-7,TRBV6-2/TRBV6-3,TGTGCCAGCAGTGCCCCGACAGGGAAGTACGAGCAGTACTTC,CASSAPTGKYEQYF
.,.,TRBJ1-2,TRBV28,TGTGCCAGCAGTTTACGGGCCAAACCCCACTATGGCTACACCTTC,CASSLRAKPHYGYTF
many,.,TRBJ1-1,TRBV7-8,TGTGCCAGCAGCACCTGGACAGCCATGAACACTGAAGCTTTCTTT,CASSTWTAMNTEAFF
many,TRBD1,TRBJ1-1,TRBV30,TGTGCCTGGAGTGTACTTTGGTCAGGGGGGATGAACACTGAAGCTTTCTTT,CAWSVLWSGGMNTEAFF
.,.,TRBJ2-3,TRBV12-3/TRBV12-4,TGTGCCAGCAATCCCGGACGGAGCACAGATACGCAGTATTTT,CASNPGRSTDTQYF
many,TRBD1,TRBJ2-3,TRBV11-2,TGTGCCAGCAGCTTAGGACAGGGGGCAGGAGATACGCAGTATTTT,CASSLGQGAGDTQYF
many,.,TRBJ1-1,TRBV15,TGTGCCACCAGCAGAGAGGCGACCGGGACGGCTAACACTGAAGCTTTCTTT,CATSREATGTANTEAFF
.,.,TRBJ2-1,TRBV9,TGTGCCAGCAGCGTAGATATGAGAGGGGATAGTGAGCAGTTCTTC,CASSVDMRGDSEQFF
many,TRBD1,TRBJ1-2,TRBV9,TGTGCCAGCAGCGCGGGACAGGGTTATTCCTCGTTAAATGGCTACACCTTC,CASSAGQGYSSLNGYTF
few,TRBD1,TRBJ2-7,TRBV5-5,TGTGCCAGCAGCCCCTATCCTAGGACAGGGGGTGGCGAGCAGTACTTC,CASSPYPRTGGGEQYF
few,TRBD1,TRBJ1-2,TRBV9,TGTGCCAGCAGCGTCGACAGGGGAGGCTACACCTTC,CASSVDRGGYTF
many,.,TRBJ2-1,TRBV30,TGTGCCTGGAGTGACTACCTAAGTGAGCAGTTCTTC,CAWSDYLSEQFF
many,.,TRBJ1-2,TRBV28,TGTGCCATCATGGAGGGTGTGGTCTATGGCTACACCTTC,CAIMEGVVYGYTF
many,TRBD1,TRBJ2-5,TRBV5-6,TGTGCCAGCAGCCCGACAGGGTACTTAGAGACCCAGTACTTC,CASSPTGYLETQYF
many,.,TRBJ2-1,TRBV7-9,TGTGCCAGCAGCTTGGTGGGGTACAATGAGCAGTTCTTC,CASSLVGYNEQFF
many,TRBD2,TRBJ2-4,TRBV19,TGTGCCAGTAGGCGAGGGACTAGCGGGAGGGCCGAAAACATTCAGTACTTC,CASRRGTSGRAENIQYF
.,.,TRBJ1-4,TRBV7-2,TGTGCCAGCAGCTTAAATTACGAAAAACTGTTTTTT,CASSLNYEKLFF
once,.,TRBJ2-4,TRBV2,TGTGCCAGCAGGGGGTGGGCCAAAAACATTCAGTACTTC,CASRGWAKNIQYF
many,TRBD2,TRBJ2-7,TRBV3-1,TGTGCCAGCAGCCCTCAGGCGGGGGGAGCCTACGAGCAGTACTTC,CASSPQAGGAYEQYF
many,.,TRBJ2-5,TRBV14,TGTGCCAGCAGCCGTACCCAAGAGACCCAGTACTTC,CASSRTQETQYF
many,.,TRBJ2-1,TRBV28,TGTGCCAGCAGTTTAGGGGATCCCGAGCAGTTCTTC,CASSLGDPEQFF
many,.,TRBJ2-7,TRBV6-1,TGTGCCAGCAGCCCGAAGGGGGGAGCCTACGAGCAGTACTTC,CASSPKGGAYEQYF
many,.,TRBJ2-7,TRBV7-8,TGTGCCAGCAGCTTAACGAGACTGGTCCACGAGCAGTACTTC,CASSLTRLVHEQYF
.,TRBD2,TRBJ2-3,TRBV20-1,TGCAGTGCTGCCTTGGCGGGGGGGCCGACCAAAGATACGCAGTATTTT,CSAALAGGPTKDTQYF
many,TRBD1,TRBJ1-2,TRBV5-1,TGTGCCAGCAGTTCGGACAGGGGTAACTATGGCTACACCTTC,CASSSDRGNYGYTF
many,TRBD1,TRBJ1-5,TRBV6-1,TGTGCCAGCAGGAGAACCGGGACAGGGGGCTTGGGCAATCAGCCCCAGCATTTT,CASRRTGTGGLGNQPQHF
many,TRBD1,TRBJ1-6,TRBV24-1,TGTGCCACCAGTGCCCGACAGGGGGCTAATCAGAATTCACCCCTCCACTTT,CATSARQGANQNSPLHF
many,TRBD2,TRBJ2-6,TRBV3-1,TGTGCCAGCAGCCAGGCGGGACTAGCGTTCAGTGGGGCCAACGTCCTGACTTTC,CASSQAGLAFSGANVLTF
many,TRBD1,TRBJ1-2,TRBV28,TGTGCCAGTTGTAGGGGGCCGATCCTCTATGGCTACACCTTC,CASCRGPILYGYTF